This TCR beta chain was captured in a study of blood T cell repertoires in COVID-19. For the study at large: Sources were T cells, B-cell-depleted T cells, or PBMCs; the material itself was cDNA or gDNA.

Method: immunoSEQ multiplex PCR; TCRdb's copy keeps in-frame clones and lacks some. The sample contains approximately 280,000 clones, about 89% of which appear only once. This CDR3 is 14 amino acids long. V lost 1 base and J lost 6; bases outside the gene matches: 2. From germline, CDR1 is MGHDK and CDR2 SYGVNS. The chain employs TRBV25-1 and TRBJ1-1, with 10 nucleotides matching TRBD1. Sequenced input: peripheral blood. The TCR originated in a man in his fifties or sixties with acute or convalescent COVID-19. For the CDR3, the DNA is TGTGCCAGCAGTGAATTGACAGGGGGCTCTGAAGCTTTCTTT. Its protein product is CASSELTGGSEAFF.